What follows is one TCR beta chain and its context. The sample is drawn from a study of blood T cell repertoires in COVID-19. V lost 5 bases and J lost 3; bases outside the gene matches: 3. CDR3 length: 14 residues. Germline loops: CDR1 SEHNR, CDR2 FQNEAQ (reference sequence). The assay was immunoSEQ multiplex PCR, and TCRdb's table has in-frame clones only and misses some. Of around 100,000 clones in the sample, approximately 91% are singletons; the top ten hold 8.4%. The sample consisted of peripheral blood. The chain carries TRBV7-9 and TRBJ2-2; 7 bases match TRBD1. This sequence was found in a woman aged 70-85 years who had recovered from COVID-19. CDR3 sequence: CASSPGQHTGELFF. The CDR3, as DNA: TGTGCCAGCAGCCCGGGACAGCACACCGGGGAGCTGTTTTTT.